Listed here are 3 T cell receptor beta chains from one sample, sequenced in a study of shared clonotypes between healthy human individuals. Repertoires were generated with immunoSEQ multiplex PCR, while TCRdb's copy carries only in-frame clones and drops some. Counted here are around 560,000 clones, approximately 95% occurring once; the ten biggest clones make up approximately 0.12%. Terminally differentiated effector memory CD45RA+ cells were excluded by CCR7 positive selection of CD45RO-negative cells. Sequenced input: naive CD8+ T cells sorted from blood. These receptors came from a woman in her 30s in good health.

The chain couples TRBV10-3 to TRBJ2-7; the D gene is possibly TRBD2 (6 bases). V lost 3 bases to trimming and J lost 3 bases, with 24 bases between them. Germline-derived CDR1 and CDR2 are ENHRY and SYGVKD. This CDR3 comprises 18 residues. As DNA, the CDR3 is TGTGCCATCAGTGATCCGATCACACTAGCTCGGGTCGTCTACGAGCAGTACTTC. Translated: CAISDPITLARVVYEQYF.

This chain uses TRBV19 with TRBJ2-1, with D possibly matching TRBD2 (6 bases). The CDR3 contains 14 residues. The germline V gene has CDR1 LNHDA and CDR2 SQIVND (reference sequence). The V and J ends lost 8 bases and 7 bases respectively, with 18 bases between them. The CDR3 DNA reads TGTGCCAGTGAACCCGGGACTCTGGGGAATGAGCAGTTCTTC. The encoded protein is CASEPGTLGNEQFF.

In regard to this clone: The identical CDR3 is also encoded by other nucleotide sequences in the sample. The chain joins TRBV5-6 to TRBJ2-7; a weak D match, TRBD2 (6 bases). Germline CDR1 and CDR2: SGHDT and YYEEEE. Trimming cost V 1 base and J 1 base, with 9 bases left between them. CDR3 size: 14 residues. CDR3 DNA sequence: TGTGCCAGCAGCTTGTCAGGGAGGTCCTACGAGCAGTACTTC. Protein: CASSLSGRSYEQYF.